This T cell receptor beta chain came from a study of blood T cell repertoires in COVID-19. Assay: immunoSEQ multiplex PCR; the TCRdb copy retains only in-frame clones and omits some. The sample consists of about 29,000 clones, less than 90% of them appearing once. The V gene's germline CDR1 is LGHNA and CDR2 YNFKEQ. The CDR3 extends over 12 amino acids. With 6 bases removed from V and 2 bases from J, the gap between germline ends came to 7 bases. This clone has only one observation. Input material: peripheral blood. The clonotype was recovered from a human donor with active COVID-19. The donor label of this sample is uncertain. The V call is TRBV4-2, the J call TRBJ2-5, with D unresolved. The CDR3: CASRGVQETQYF. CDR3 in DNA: TGTGCCAGCAGGGGCGTTCAAGAGACCCAGTACTTC.